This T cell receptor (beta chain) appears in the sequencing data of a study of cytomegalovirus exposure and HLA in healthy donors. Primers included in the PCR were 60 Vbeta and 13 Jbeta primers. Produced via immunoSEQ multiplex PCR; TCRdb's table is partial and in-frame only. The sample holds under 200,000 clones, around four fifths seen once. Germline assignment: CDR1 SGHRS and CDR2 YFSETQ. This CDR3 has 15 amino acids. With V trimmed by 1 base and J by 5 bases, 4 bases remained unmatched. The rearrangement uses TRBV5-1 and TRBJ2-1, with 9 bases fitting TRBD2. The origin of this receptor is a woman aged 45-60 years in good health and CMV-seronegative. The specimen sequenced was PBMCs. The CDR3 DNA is TGCGCCAGCAGCTTGTTAGCGGGAGTTAACAATGAGCAGTTCTTC. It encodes CASSLLAGVNNEQFF.